This entry lists 5 T cell receptor beta chains sequenced from one sample in a study of Graves' ophthalmopathy and Graves' hyperthyroidism. The study amplified TCR beta CDR3 regions using RNA transcripts. Amplification began with first-round RT-PCR using HTBI primers, then second-round multiplex PCR was performed. Each CDR3 protein is one row after TCRdb ran MiXCR on the multiplex PCR reads. The sample holds 300,000 or so distinct CDR3 sequences, 15% to 20% seen once. Sequencing input: peripheral blood. These receptor sequences come from an adult man with Graves' ophthalmopathy.

This clonotype appeared many times. The rearrangement joins TRBV12-3 or TRBV12-4 to TRBJ2-2, with unresolved D. Trimming stripped 7 bases from V and 0 bases from J, with 12 bases between. The CDR3 is made up of 15 amino acids. The DNA for the CDR3 is TGTGCCAGCACTCCGTGGCGTACGAACACCGGGGAGCTGTTTTTT. Translating gives CASTPWRTNTGELFF.

This clonotype was found many times. V and J are TRBV25-1 and TRBJ2-5; no clear D gene. Trimming removed 1 base at V and 5 bases at J, with 17 bases between. Germline CDR1 and CDR2: MGHDK and SYGVNS. This CDR3 spans 16 amino acids. CDR3 DNA: TGTGCCAGCAGTGAATTCGGTGGCAGGACGCGGGAGACCCAGTACTTC. This codes for CASSEFGGRTRETQYF.

Many counts were recorded for this clonotype. This rearrangement joins TRBV6-1 to TRBJ1-1, with D perhaps matching TRBD1 (5 bases). The CDR3 is 15 amino acids. Per the germline V gene, CDR1 is MNHNS and CDR2 is SASEGT. Trimming pared 5 bases from V and 0 bases from J, leaving 13 bases between. DNA for the CDR3: TGTGCCAGCAGTCCCGGGACGGTTATGAACACTGAAGCTTTCTTT. Protein: CASSPGTVMNTEAFF.

The table lists this clonotype with many counts. The chain uses TRBV4-1 and TRBJ2-7; 7 positions match TRBD2. The CDR3 covers 16 residues. CDR1 and CDR2 (germline): MGHRA, YSYEKL. The ends lost 1 base at V and 6 bases at J; junction bases unmatched: 12. The CDR3 sequence: CASSQAHDGRAVEQYF. DNA for the CDR3: TGCGCCAGCAGCCAAGCCCATGATGGGAGGGCCGTCGAGCAGTACTTC.

This clonotype has at least ten counts. This chain connects TRBV30 to TRBJ1-1; D might be TRBD1 (5 bases). Trimming took off 4 bases at V and 4 bases at J, with 13 bases between the two ends. Germline V gives CDR1 GTSNPN, CDR2 SVGIG (reference sequence). CDR3 size: 13 residues. This CDR3 reads CAWKPRGATEAFF. In DNA form, the CDR3 reads TGTGCCTGGAAACCGAGAGGGGCCACTGAAGCTTTCTTT.